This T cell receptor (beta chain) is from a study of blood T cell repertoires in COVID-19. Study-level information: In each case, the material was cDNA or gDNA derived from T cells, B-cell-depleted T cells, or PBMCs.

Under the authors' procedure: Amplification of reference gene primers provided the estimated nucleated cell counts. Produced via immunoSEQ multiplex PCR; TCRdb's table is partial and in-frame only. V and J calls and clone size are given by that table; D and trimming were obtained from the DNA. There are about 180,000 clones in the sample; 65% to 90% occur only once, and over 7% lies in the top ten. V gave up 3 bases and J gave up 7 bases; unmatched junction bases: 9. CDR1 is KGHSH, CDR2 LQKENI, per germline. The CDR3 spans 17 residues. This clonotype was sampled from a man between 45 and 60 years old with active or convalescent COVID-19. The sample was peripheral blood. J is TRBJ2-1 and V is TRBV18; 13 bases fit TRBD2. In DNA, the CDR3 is TGTGCCAGCTCACCCACTAGCGGGGGGGCAGGGTCAAATGAGCAGTTCTTC. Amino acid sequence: CASSPTSGGAGSNEQFF.